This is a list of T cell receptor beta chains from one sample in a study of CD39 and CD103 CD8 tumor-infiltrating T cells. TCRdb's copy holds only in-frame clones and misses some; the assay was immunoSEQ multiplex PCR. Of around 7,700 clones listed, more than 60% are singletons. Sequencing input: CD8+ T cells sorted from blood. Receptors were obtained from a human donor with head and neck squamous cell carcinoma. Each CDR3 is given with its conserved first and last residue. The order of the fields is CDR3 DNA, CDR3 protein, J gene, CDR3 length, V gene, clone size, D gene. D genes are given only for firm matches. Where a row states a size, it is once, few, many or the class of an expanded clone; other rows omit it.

TGCGCCAGCAGCCAAGAACTAAGCCGGGACAGCTCCTACGAGCAGTACTTC,CASSQELSRDSSYEQYF,TRBJ2-7,17,TRBV4-3,-,TRBD1
TGCAGCGTTGAGGTGGCCTACAATGAGCAGTTCTTC,CSVEVAYNEQFF,TRBJ2-1,12,TRBV29-1,-,-
TGCGCCAGCAGCATGTCTCCAGGGGATAGCAATCAGCCCCAGCATTTT,CASSMSPGDSNQPQHF,TRBJ1-5,16,TRBV4-1,medium-sized,-
TGCAGCGTTGAAGACCTAGCGGGAACAAACGAGCAGTACTTC,CSVEDLAGTNEQYF,TRBJ2-7,14,TRBV29-1,few,TRBD2
TGTGCCAGCAAGGGACTAGCGGAGACCTACGAGCAGTACTTC,CASKGLAETYEQYF,TRBJ2-7,14,TRBV6-5,-,TRBD2
TGTGCCAGCAGCTTACGGCGGGAGGGACACGAGCAGTACTTC,CASSLRREGHEQYF,TRBJ2-7,14,TRBV7-9,few,TRBD2
TGTGCCAGCATATCCACAGCTAACACCTACGAGCAGTACTTC,CASISTANTYEQYF,TRBJ2-7,14,TRBV2,once,-
TGTGCCAGCAGCTTGGCCGCCAGGGAGTATGAAGCTTTCTTT,CASSLAAREYEAFF,TRBJ1-1,14,TRBV5-6,-,-
TGTGCCAGCAGGGCCCCCGGGACAGGGTCATCCTACGAGCAGTACTTC,CASRAPGTGSSYEQYF,TRBJ2-7,16,TRBV2,-,TRBD1
TGTGCCAGCTCCCCTACACTCAACTATGGCTACACCTTC,CASSPTLNYGYTF,TRBJ1-2,13,TRBV27,few,-
TGTGCCAGCAGCCCGGTACTAGCGGGGGTTTTGGGGGAGACCCAGTACTTC,CASSPVLAGVLGETQYF,TRBJ2-5,17,TRBV7-9,-,TRBD2
TGTGCCACCAGCACCGGACAGGGGGCGTCCTACGAGCAGTACTTC,CATSTGQGASYEQYF,TRBJ2-7,15,TRBV15,once,TRBD1
TGCGCCAGCAGCTTGGTCTGGAACACCGGGGAGCTGTTTTTT,CASSLVWNTGELFF,TRBJ2-2,14,TRBV5-1,-,-
TGCGCCAGCTCAACCGGGACAGGGCCTGGGGCCAACGTCCTGACTTTC,CASSTGTGPGANVLTF,TRBJ2-6,16,TRBV5-1,-,TRBD1
TGTGCCAGCAGCTCCCCTGGCGGCAGGGGATCTAACTATGGCTACACCTTC,CASSSPGGRGSNYGYTF,TRBJ1-2,17,TRBV7-6,-,-
TGCGCCAGCAGCCCGGGGGTTGGTAACTATGGCTACACCTTC,CASSPGVGNYGYTF,TRBJ1-2,14,TRBV4-3,-,-
TGTGCCAGCAGCTTGATAGCGGGAGGGGACTACGAGCAGTACTTC,CASSLIAGGDYEQYF,TRBJ2-7,15,TRBV7-9,-,TRBD2
TGTGCCAGCAGTCTTATACCCGAGGGGGGGCAACTGTTTTTT,CASSLIPEGGQLFF,TRBJ1-4,14,TRBV28,-,-